Each of the 3 T cell receptor beta chains below was sequenced from the same sample in a study of blood T cell repertoires in COVID-19. Libraries were prepared by immunoSEQ multiplex PCR; TCRdb keeps only in-frame clonotypes and omits some of them. The table shows under 350,000 clones, with around 87% occurring only once. Sequenced sample: peripheral blood. The source is a man aged 70-80 years with acute or convalescent COVID-19.

A remark on this clone: The same CDR3 can be traced to other DNA sequences in this sample. The chain links TRBV7-9 to TRBJ1-2; weak D call: TRBD1 (6 bases). CDR1 SEHNR and CDR2 FQNEAQ come from the germline V gene (reference sequence). V lost 2 bases to trimming and J lost 8 bases, with 9 bases between them. The CDR3 sequence is 12 residues long. The CDR3 region is CASSLTGYGYTF. DNA of the CDR3: TGTGCCAGCAGCTTAACAGGGTACGGCTACACCTTC.

This clone was picked up a small number of times. Other DNA variants within this sample encode the same CDR3. This sequence joins TRBV27 and TRBJ1-5; D is ambiguous. CDR3 size: 14 residues. Trimming pared 3 bases from V and 3 bases from J, leaving 9 bases between. Germline CDR1 and CDR2: MNHEY and SMNVEV (reference sequence). The CDR3 DNA reads as TGTGCCAGCAGTTTTAGCGGATCCAATCAGCCCCAGCATTTT. Translated, it gives CASSFSGSNQPQHF.

The rearrangement uses TRBV25-1 and TRBJ1-2; TRBD1 might be the D (5 bases). CDR1 MGHDK and CDR2 SYGVNS come from the germline V gene. Trimming took off 4 bases at V and 2 bases at J, with 5 bases between the two ends. The CDR3 totals 12 residues. The CDR3 DNA is TGTGCCAGCAGTGGACAGAACTATGGCTACACCTTC. It translates to CASSGQNYGYTF.